Listed here is a single TCR beta chain. What this receptor recognizes is not known. Per-base qualities were not stored, and no clone one base away is much larger. The entry originates in a study of shared clonotypes between healthy human individuals (dated by TCRdb to about 2020). Looking at the study overall: The cohort comprised a couple of women and a few men aged 18 to 49 years. The study deeply sequenced blood TCR repertoires of five healthy adults to estimate repertoire size and the extent of clonotype sharing between individuals. Between about 0.94 and 10 billion PBMCs per donor were obtained by leukapheresis. Different laboratories and diverse techniques were used to prepare libraries and sequence TCR repertoires, to increase sequencing depth and limit assay-specific biases. For each donor, CD4 naive and CD4 memory were each given three plates, CD8 naive was given two plates, and CD8 memory was given one plate.

TCR CDR3 regions were amplified from genomic DNA by multiplex PCR using the deep immunoSEQ assay. Extracted genomic DNA from each cell subset was distributed evenly across all wells of several immunoSEQ 96-well plates, and each plate was treated as a replicate. For sorted subsets, each replicate PCR was loaded with 200 to 250 ng genomic DNA, equivalent to 25,000 to 35,000 T cell genomes. The purified libraries were quantified using a Qubit 3.0 fluorometer, sized with a Bioanalyzer 2100, and then quantified again using the KAPA Library Quantification kit. Every immunoSEQ 96-well plate was sequenced on a separate single-read 150-cycle Illumina NextSeq 550 flow cell. On the study's bioinformatics: Because the immunoSEQ output held only junctional sequences and lacked quality scores, the filtering could not match the filtering applied to full-length reads. To assign V/J genes and CDR3, sequences were annotated against IMGT germline references using PyIR, a Python wrapper for IgBLAST v1.9. Any read was removed if the V/J assignment was weak (E-value above 1e-6), the CDR3 was missing, or the read contained stop codons, out-of-frame junctions, or ambiguous translated residues. V3J clonotypes were defined as sequences sharing the same inferred V gene, J gene, and CDR3 amino acid sequence. Percentage overlap between repertoires was computed as shared unique clonotypes divided by the size of the smaller repertoire. Richness of each repertoire was evaluated using RTK rarefaction, the Chao1 estimator, and Recon v2.1 estimates of unobserved clonotypes. Generation probabilities for all TCRbeta clonotypes obtained by the gDNA method from a handful of donors were computed using OLGA. This is the immuneACCESS table as TCRdb keeps it, with only in-frame sequences that have V and J called. A part of the clones is gone; compared with another copy, unresolved V genes explain less than half, and the rest is unexplained. The DNA gave D and trimming, while V, J and clone size come from that table. This sample comprises roughly 650,000 clones, about 96% of them detected only once. The top ten clonotypes cover about 0.057% of the sample.

The germline V gene yields LGHNA for CDR1 and YNFKEQ for CDR2. Here V drops 1 base and J drops 4 bases, and the junction holds 9 bases not matched to any gene. Taken from cysteine to phenylalanine, the CDR3 has 16 residues. The kept DNA is CDR3 alone, 48 bases in frame from the first base. Overall study outcomes, separate from this receptor: The small number of donors limited the genetic and exposure-history diversity represented. Naive subsets generally had larger estimated clonotype richness than memory subsets did. Pairwise subsampling led to the expectation that sequencing depth would affect the degree of clonotype sharing among donors. Clonotypes shared by all four sorted-subset donors showed higher generation probabilities than non-shared clonotypes. Sharing across several donors was observed for roughly 5.4% of naive CD4, over 3% of naive CD8, roughly 2.3% of memory CD4, and roughly 0.4% of memory CD8 clonotypes. Rarefaction of sorted-subset datasets indicated incomplete sequencing despite the large sequencing depth. Sampling was restricted to blood, and TCR repertoires in tissues likely differ from the TCR repertoires found in blood.

Donors were healthy HIV-negative adults with no recently reported acute infections or vaccinations. All donors were Caucasian adults living in Nashville, Tennessee, USA. CD4+ T cells were enriched through magnetic negative selection, after which naive cells were positively selected on CD45RA and the remaining negative fraction served as the memory subset. Blood was collected by leukapheresis, and PBMCs were isolated by Ficoll-Histopaque density gradient centrifugation and then cryopreserved in liquid nitrogen vapor phase. Purity and quantity of every magnetically sorted T cell population were checked by analytical flow cytometry. Genomic DNA was isolated from every sorted fraction and measured by UV absorbance on a Nanodrop 2000c.

Recombination connected TRBV4-2 to TRBJ2-5, with TRBD2 identical over 7 junction bases. This receptor was obtained from a woman aged 25 to 45 in good health. The sequenced material came from naive CD4+ T cells sorted from blood. What this sample's cell subset or site label stands for: CD45RA+ positively selected. The sequenced DNA: TGTGCCAGCAGCCAAGGGTGGGCGGGAGTCGGAGAGACCCAGTACTTC. It specifies CASSQGWAGVGETQYF.